This T cell receptor beta chain was profiled in a study of PD-1 blockade in classical Hodgkin lymphoma (TCRdb year 2020). For the wider study: Nivolumab dosing was 3 mg/kg intravenously every 2 weeks, continuing until either disease progression or unacceptable toxicity. The study used CyTOF and TCR beta sequencing to define a peripheral blood immune signature of response to PD-1 blockade in classical Hodgkin lymphoma.

The V end loses 0 bases and the J end loses 4 bases, and a stretch of 16 bases separates them. From a lookup of the germline V gene, CDR1 and CDR2 are SGHRS and YFSETQ. CDR3 length: 16 amino acids, cysteine to phenylalanine. Only the CDR3 portion is preserved as DNA: 48 bases, with reading frame beginning at the first base. In light of the paper, this sample's time point label describes: cycle 1 day 1 (C1D1), immediately before nivolumab initiation. Relapse after autologous stem cell transplantation had occurred in all trial patients, and cohorts A, B and C were distinguished by prior brentuximab vedotin exposure. A total of under 70 patients with relapsed/refractory classical Hodgkin lymphoma made up the trial cohort, and each patient's best overall response was complete response, partial response or progressive disease. Trial patients were treated with single-agent nivolumab in the multi-cohort phase II CheckMate 205 trial. An independent review committee assessed best overall response by applying the 2007 International Working Group response criteria. Trial PBMCs were collected immediately before nivolumab initiation (C1D1) and during therapy at cycle 2 day 1 and cycle 4 day 1. Peripheral blood was collected in 8 mL Vacutainer Cell Preparation Tubes, from which PBMCs were isolated by centrifugation and then cryopreserved.

On the study overall, not on this receptor specifically: Patients starting nivolumab less than 1 year after ASCT had lower diversity and were excluded from later analyses to avoid confounding by immune reconstitution. Baseline diversity similar to that of newly diagnosed patients was observed in trial patients achieving complete response, whereas significantly lower diversity was observed in partial responders and progressors. Baseline TCR diversity was reported to be lower in newly diagnosed patients than in healthy donors and to be lower still in relapsed/refractory patients. A significant rise by C4D1 was seen in CD4+ but not CD8+ TCR diversity (p=0.0027 vs p=0.16), with the rise being most apparent in complete responders (p=0.02). Only a single clinical trial cohort was studied, and what caused the repertoire differences, possibly disease activity or prior therapy, remained undefined.

Details on this clone: Which antigen it targets is not known. The record has no base qualities; no much larger clone is one base away.

The Qiagen DNeasy kit was used to extract genomic DNA from unsorted PBMCs and from the negatively selected CD4+ and CD8+ fractions. Amplification of TCR beta CDR3 regions was done by immunoSEQ multiplex PCR with primers that anneal to V and J segments. Amplification bias was minimized using a synthetic immune receptor repertoire, and residual bias was removed computationally after sequencing. Under the source paper's analysis protocol: Custom Python scripts were used to quantify repertoire diversity as the Shannon entropy index. Unsorted, CD4+ and CD8+ repertoires were analyzed separately, except in combined analyses where CD4+ and CD8+ sequences were merged in silico. Clonal expansion was defined as a frequency increase of at least 2-fold after treatment compared with C1D1, and clones undetected at baseline were assigned a pseudocount of 0.5. Clones with 0 or 1 copy at C1D1 were classified as singleton clones, and clones with 2 or more copies were classified as non-singleton clones. Clones expanded in unsorted samples were labelled as CD4+, CD8+ or unknown by matching protein sequences in sorted samples from the same patient. Diversity changes from C1D1 to C4D1 were tested in paired samples using Wilcoxon tests. The immuneACCESS repertoire file appears here via TCRdb, limited to in-frame rearrangements. These files lack a portion of the clones; in checked studies, under half of the deficit traces to unresolved V genes, and the cause of the others is not known. From that table come the V and J calls and clone size; the DNA was used to work out D and trimming. This sample holds 15,000 or so clones; 83% were observed only once. In total, the top ten clones hold roughly a fifth of the sample.

This sequence uses TRBV5-1 and TRBJ1-1; the D gene remains uncertain. Sequencing was performed on peripheral blood mononuclear cells (PBMCs), taken at baseline. The sequence was collected from a human donor with classical Hodgkin lymphoma. The bases are TGCGCCAGCAGCTTGGGGGATGGAGGGAGGGCCACTGAAGCTTTCTTT. Its protein reads: CASSLGDGGRATEAFF. Where the CDR3 stops, the reference TRBV5-1 and TRBJ1-1 genes take over; the full variable domain is KAGVTQTPRYLIKTRGQQVTLSCSPISGHRSVSWYQQTPGQGLQFLFEYFSETQRNKGNFPGRFSGRQFSNSRSEMNVSTLELGDSALYLCASSLGDGGRATEAFFGQGTRLTVV.